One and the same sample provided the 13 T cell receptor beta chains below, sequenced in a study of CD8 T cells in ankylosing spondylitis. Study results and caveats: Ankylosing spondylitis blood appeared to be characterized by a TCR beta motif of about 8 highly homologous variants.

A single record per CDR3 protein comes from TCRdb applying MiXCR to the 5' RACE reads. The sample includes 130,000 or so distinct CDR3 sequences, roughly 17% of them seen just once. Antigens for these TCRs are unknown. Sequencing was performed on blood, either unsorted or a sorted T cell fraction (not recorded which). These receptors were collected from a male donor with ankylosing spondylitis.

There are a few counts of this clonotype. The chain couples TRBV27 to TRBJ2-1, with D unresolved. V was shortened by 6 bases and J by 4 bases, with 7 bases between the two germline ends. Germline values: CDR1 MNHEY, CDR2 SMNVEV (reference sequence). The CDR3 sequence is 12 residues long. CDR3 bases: TGTGCCAGCAGCCCCGATTACAATGAGCAGTTCTTC. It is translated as CASSPDYNEQFF.

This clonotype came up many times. CDR3 residues: CASSRTGTNTEAFF. The CDR3 DNA is TGTGCCAGCAGCCGGACAGGGACGAACACTGAAGCTTTCTTT. This chain uses TRBV6-1 with TRBJ1-1, with 8 bases matching TRBD1. In germline, CDR1 is MNHNS, CDR2 SASEGT. This CDR3 is 14 amino acids long. With V trimmed by 6 bases and J by 1 base, 4 bases remained unmatched.

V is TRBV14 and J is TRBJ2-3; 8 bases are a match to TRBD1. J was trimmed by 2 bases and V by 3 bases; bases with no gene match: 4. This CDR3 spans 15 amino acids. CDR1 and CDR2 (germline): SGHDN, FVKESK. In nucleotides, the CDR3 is TGTGCCAGCAGCCAGGGACAGGTGAACACAGATACGCAGTATTTT. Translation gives CASSQGQVNTDTQYF.

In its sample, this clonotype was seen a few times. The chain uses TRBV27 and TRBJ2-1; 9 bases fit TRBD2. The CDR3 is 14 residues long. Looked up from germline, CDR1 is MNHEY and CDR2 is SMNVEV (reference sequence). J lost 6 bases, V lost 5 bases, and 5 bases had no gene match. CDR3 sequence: CASSPGLAPNEQFF. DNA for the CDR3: TGTGCCAGCAGTCCGGGACTAGCCCCCAATGAGCAGTTCTTC.

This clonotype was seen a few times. This CDR3 is CASSPTGLAGGLSIQYF. The CDR3 nucleotides are TGTGCCAGCAGCCCTACGGGACTAGCGGGAGGTCTCTCCATTCAGTACTTC. The chain employs TRBV28 and TRBJ2-4; TRBD2 aligns across 15 bases. The CDR3 length is 17 residues. The junction had 12 bases not matched to a gene; V was cut back by 6 bases and J by 9 bases. CDR1 MDHEN and CDR2 SYDVKM come from the germline V gene.

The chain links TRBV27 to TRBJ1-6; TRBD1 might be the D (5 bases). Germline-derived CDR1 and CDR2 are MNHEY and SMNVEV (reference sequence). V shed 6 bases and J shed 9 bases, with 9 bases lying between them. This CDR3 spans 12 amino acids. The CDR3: CASRRGGSPLHF. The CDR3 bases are TGTGCCAGCAGGCGGGGGGGTTCACCCCTCCACTTT.

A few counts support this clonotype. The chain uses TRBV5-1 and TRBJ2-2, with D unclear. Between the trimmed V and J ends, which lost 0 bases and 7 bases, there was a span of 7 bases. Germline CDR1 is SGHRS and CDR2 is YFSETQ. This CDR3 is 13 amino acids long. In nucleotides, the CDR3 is TGCGCCAGCAGCTTGGTGGGTCACGGGGAGCTGTTTTTT. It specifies CASSLVGHGELFF. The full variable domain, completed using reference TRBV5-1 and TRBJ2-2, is KAGVTQTPRYLIKTRGQQVTLSCSPISGHRSVSWYQQTPGQGLQFLFEYFSETQRNKGNFPGRFSGRQFSNSRSEMNVSTLELGDSALYLCASSLVGHGELFFGEGSRLTVL.

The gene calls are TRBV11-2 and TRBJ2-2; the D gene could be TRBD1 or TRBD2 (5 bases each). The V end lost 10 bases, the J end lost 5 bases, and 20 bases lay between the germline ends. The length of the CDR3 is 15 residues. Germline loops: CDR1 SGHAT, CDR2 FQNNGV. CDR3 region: CATYVAQRGTGELFF. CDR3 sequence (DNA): TGTGCCACCTATGTGGCTCAGAGGGGTACCGGGGAGCTGTTTTTT.

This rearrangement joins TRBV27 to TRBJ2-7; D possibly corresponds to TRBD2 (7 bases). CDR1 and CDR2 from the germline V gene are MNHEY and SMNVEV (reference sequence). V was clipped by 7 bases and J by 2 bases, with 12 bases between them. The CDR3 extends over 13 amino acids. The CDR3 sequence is CASKGGGTYEQYF. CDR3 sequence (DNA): TGTGCCAGCAAGGGAGGGGGGACCTACGAGCAGTACTTC.

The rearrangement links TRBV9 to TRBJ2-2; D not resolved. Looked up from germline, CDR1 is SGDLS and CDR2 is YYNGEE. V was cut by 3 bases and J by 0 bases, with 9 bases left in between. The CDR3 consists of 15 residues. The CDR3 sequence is CASSAGDPNTGELFF. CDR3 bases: TGTGCCAGCAGCGCAGGAGACCCGAACACCGGGGAGCTGTTTTTT.

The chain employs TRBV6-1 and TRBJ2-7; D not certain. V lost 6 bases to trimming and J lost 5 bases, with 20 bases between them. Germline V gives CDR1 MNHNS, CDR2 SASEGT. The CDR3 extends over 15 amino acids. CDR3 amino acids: CASRHRYSNEDEQYF. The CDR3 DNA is TGTGCCAGCAGACACAGATATTCGAATGAGGACGAGCAGTACTTC.

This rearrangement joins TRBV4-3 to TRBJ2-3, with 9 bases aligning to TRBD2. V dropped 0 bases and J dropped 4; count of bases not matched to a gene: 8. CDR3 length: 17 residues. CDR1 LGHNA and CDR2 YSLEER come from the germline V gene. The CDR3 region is CASSQDRSGRQADTQYF. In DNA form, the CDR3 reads TGCGCCAGCAGCCAAGATCGGAGCGGGAGGCAAGCAGATACGCAGTATTTT.

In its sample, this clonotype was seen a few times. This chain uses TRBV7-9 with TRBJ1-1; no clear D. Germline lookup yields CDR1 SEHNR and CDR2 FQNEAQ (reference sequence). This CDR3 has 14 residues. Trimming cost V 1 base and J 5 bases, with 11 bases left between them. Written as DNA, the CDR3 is TGTGCCAGCAGCTTAGTCCTTGGGGATACTGAAGCTTTCTTT. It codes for CASSLVLGDTEAFF.